Listed below are T cell receptor beta chains from one sample, sequenced in a study of early stage breast cancer tumors. Generated by immunoSEQ multiplex PCR, the TCRdb table keeps only in-frame clones and is missing some. The sample lists more than 65,000 clones; about 85% were seen once. Sequencing was carried out using blood. Receptor source: a person aged 40-50 years with breast cancer. CDR3s include the opening cysteine and the closing phenylalanine or tryptophan. Fields, in order: J gene, D gene, clone size, V gene, CDR3 DNA, CDR3 protein. The D gene is left open where the match is weak. Expanded clones get a size class; other rows say once, few or many, or leave the size out.

j_gene: TRBJ2-5; d_gene: TRBD1; abundance: -; v_gene: TRBV19; CDR3nt: TGTGCCAGTAGTGCTACTTCAGGGGGCGCATGGGAGACCCAGTACTTC; CDR3aa: CASSATSGGAWETQYF
j_gene: TRBJ2-7; d_gene: TRBD2; abundance: -; v_gene: TRBV19; CDR3nt: TGTGCCAGTAGTAAGGGACTAGCGGGAGAGACCTACGAGCAGTACTTC; CDR3aa: CASSKGLAGETYEQYF
j_gene: TRBJ1-5; d_gene: -; abundance: -; v_gene: TRBV19; CDR3nt: TGTGCCAGTAGTATGAGCCCGGCTGGGGACAATCAGCCCCAGCATTTT; CDR3aa: CASSMSPAGDNQPQHF
j_gene: TRBJ2-1; d_gene: -; abundance: -; v_gene: TRBV18; CDR3nt: TGTGCCAGCTCACCCTTTTCCGGAGTGGGCTCCTACAATGAGCAGTTCTTC; CDR3aa: CASSPFSGVGSYNEQFF
j_gene: TRBJ1-3; d_gene: -; abundance: -; v_gene: TRBV7-2; CDR3nt: TGTGCCAGCAGCTTAGGGAGGAAGGGTGGAAACACCATATATTTT; CDR3aa: CASSLGRKGGNTIYF
j_gene: TRBJ2-3; d_gene: -; abundance: once; v_gene: TRBV28; CDR3nt: TGTGCCAGCAGTTCGTACGGCACAGATACGCAGTATTTT; CDR3aa: CASSSYGTDTQYF
j_gene: TRBJ2-6; d_gene: -; abundance: -; v_gene: TRBV5-4; CDR3nt: TGTGCCAGCAACGCGGGGCCCTCTGGGGCCAACGTCCTGACTTTC; CDR3aa: CASNAGPSGANVLTF
j_gene: TRBJ1-2; d_gene: -; abundance: -; v_gene: TRBV28; CDR3nt: TGTGCCAGCAGTCACGGGACCTTCTTAATGGGCTACACCTTC; CDR3aa: CASSHGTFLMGYTF
j_gene: TRBJ2-5; d_gene: -; abundance: -; v_gene: TRBV4-1; CDR3nt: TGCGCCAGCAGCCCGATCCAGAAAGAGACCCAGTACTTC; CDR3aa: CASSPIQKETQYF
j_gene: TRBJ2-1; d_gene: -; abundance: -; v_gene: TRBV27; CDR3nt: TGTGCCAGCAGTTTGGGGAGCTCCTACAATGAGCAGTTCTTC; CDR3aa: CASSLGSSYNEQFF
j_gene: TRBJ1-3; d_gene: -; abundance: few; v_gene: TRBV7-8; CDR3nt: TGTGCCAGCAGCAAGGGGGGAAACACCATATATTTT; CDR3aa: CASSKGGNTIYF
j_gene: TRBJ2-1; d_gene: TRBD1; abundance: -; v_gene: TRBV6-1; CDR3nt: TGTGCCAGTGGGACAGGGGCGTACAATGAGCAGTTCTTC; CDR3aa: CASGTGAYNEQFF
j_gene: TRBJ1-2; d_gene: TRBD1; abundance: -; v_gene: TRBV27; CDR3nt: TGTGCCAGCAGTCTGGGGACAGGTGGCTACACCTTC; CDR3aa: CASSLGTGGYTF
j_gene: TRBJ2-3; d_gene: -; abundance: few; v_gene: TRBV7-9; CDR3nt: TGTGCCAGCAGCAGGGAGCTAGGTACGCAGTATTTT; CDR3aa: CASSRELGTQYF
j_gene: TRBJ1-1; d_gene: -; abundance: -; v_gene: TRBV7-9; CDR3nt: TGTGCCAGCAGCTTATCCGACCTAGCGGCTTTCTTT; CDR3aa: CASSLSDLAAFF
j_gene: TRBJ2-7; d_gene: TRBD1; abundance: -; v_gene: TRBV29-1; CDR3nt: TGCAGCGGGGGACAGGATGTGGGCTACGAGCAGTACTTC; CDR3aa: CSGGQDVGYEQYF
j_gene: TRBJ1-1; d_gene: -; abundance: -; v_gene: TRBV6-1; CDR3nt: TGTGCCAGCAGTGAAGTGGTTGTTGATGCTTTCTTT; CDR3aa: CASSEVVVDAFF
j_gene: TRBJ2-7; d_gene: TRBD1; abundance: -; v_gene: TRBV2; CDR3nt: TGTGCCAGCAGTCGACAGGGGGCACGGTACGAGCAGTACTTC; CDR3aa: CASSRQGARYEQYF
j_gene: TRBJ2-1; d_gene: TRBD2; abundance: -; v_gene: TRBV5-4; CDR3nt: TGTGCCAGCAGCTTGGGTAAGGGTAGCGGGGTCGGTGAGCAGTTCTTC; CDR3aa: CASSLGKGSGVGEQFF
j_gene: TRBJ1-5; d_gene: TRBD1; abundance: -; v_gene: TRBV9; CDR3nt: TGTGCCAGCAGTGGGGGACAGGGTATGCAGCCCCAGCATTTT; CDR3aa: CASSGGQGMQPQHF
j_gene: TRBJ1-1; d_gene: -; abundance: -; v_gene: TRBV5-6; CDR3nt: TGTGCCAGCAGCACGCCGACGAATGAAGCTTTCTTT; CDR3aa: CASSTPTNEAFF
j_gene: TRBJ2-3; d_gene: TRBD1; abundance: -; v_gene: TRBV4-2; CDR3nt: TGTGCCAGCAGCCAAGTAGACAGGGGGCATGGAGATACGCAGTATTTT; CDR3aa: CASSQVDRGHGDTQYF
j_gene: TRBJ2-6; d_gene: TRBD1; abundance: -; v_gene: TRBV9; CDR3nt: TGTGCCAGCAGCCCCACAGGGGTCGGGGCCAACGTCCTGACTTTC; CDR3aa: CASSPTGVGANVLTF
j_gene: TRBJ1-4; d_gene: -; abundance: -; v_gene: TRBV5-8; CDR3nt: TGTGCCAGCAGCTTGTACAGCGCTAATGAAAAACTGTTTTTT; CDR3aa: CASSLYSANEKLFF
j_gene: TRBJ1-1; d_gene: -; abundance: -; v_gene: TRBV10-3; CDR3nt: TGTGCCATCAGTGACCCGGGCCGCATGAACACTGAAGCTTTCTTT; CDR3aa: CAISDPGRMNTEAFF